Sequencing of this T cell receptor beta chain was carried out in a study of tumor-infiltrating lymphocytes in localized non-small cell lung cancer. Across the whole study: From each patient, both tumor and uninvolved lung, non-adjacent to tumor, were sampled.

Assay: immunoSEQ multiplex PCR; the TCRdb copy retains only in-frame clones and omits some. The table includes 2,500 to 3,000 clones, more than 45% detected once. Findings and caveats of the study: Different pieces of the same tissue went to different assays, confounding technical variation with intratumor heterogeneity. T-cell fraction did not differ between immunotypes IM1 and IM2.

Concerning this clone: Its antigen is unknown.

This CDR3 has 12 amino acids. Trimming took off 3 bases at V and 2 bases at J, with 1 base between the two ends. The germline V gene encodes CDR1 MDHEN and CDR2 SYDVKM. The sample taken for sequencing was uninvolved lung tissue not adjacent to the tumor. The source is a human donor with non-small cell lung cancer. The rearrangement uses TRBV28 and TRBJ2-2; D gene unclear. The DNA for the CDR3 is TGTGCCAGCAGTTTCAACACCGGGGAGCTGTTTTTT. Amino acid sequence: CASSFNTGELFF.